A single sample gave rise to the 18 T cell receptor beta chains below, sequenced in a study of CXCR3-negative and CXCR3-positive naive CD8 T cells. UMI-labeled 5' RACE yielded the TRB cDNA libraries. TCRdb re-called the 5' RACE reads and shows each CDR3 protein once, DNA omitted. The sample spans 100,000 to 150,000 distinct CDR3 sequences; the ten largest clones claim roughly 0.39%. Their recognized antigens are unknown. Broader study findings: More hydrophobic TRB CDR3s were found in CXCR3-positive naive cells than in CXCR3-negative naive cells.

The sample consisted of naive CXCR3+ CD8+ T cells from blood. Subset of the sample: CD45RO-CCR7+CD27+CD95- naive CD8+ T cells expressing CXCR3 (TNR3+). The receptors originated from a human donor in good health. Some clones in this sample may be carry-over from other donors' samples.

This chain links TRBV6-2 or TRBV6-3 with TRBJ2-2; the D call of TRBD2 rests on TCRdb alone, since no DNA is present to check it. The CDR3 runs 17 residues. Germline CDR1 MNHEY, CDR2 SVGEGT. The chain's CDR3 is CASSPFPAGGPPGELFF.

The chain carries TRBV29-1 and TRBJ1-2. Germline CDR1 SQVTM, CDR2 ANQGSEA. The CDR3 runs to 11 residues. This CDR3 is CSVVSDYGYTF.

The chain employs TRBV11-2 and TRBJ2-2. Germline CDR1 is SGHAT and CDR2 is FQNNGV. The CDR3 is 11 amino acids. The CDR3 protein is CASSLIGELFF.

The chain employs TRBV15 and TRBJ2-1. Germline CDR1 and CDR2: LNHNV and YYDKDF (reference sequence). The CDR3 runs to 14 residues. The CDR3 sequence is CATSGGIVDNEQFF.

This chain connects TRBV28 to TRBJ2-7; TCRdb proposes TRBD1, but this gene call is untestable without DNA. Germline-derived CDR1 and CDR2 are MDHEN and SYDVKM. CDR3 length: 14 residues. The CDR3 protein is CASRRPREGHEQYF.

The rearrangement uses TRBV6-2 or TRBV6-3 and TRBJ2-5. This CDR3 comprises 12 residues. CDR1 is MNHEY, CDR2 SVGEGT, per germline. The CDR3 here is CASSSGSETQYF.

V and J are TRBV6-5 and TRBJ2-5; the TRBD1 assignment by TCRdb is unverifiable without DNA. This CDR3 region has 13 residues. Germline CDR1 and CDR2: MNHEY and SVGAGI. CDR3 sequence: CASTKGGQETQYF.

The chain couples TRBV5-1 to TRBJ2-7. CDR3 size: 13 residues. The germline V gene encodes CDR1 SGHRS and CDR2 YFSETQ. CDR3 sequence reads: CASSLDLVDEQYF.

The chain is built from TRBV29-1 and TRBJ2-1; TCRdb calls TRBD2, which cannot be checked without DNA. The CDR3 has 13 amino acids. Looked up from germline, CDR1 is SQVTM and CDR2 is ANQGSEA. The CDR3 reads CSPSASGGDEQFF.

The CDR3: CASSWGSGTAGDTQYF. This chain connects TRBV12-3 or TRBV12-4 to TRBJ2-3; TCRdb's D call, TRBD2, is unchecked because there is no DNA. The CDR3 has 16 residues.

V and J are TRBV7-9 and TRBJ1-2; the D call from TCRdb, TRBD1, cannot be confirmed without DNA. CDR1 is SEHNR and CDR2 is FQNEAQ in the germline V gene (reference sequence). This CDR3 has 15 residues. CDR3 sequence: CASSFGQGGDYGYTF.

The CDR3 is CASSSPREKGQPQHF. V usage is TRBV7-9 and J usage is TRBJ1-5; there is no DNA to check the TCRdb D call of TRBD1. The CDR3 extends over 15 amino acids. Germline V CDR1 and CDR2: SEHNR, FQNEAQ (reference sequence).

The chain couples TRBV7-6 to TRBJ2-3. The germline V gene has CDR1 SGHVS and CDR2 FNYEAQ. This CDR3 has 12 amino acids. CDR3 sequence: CASSSLADTQYF.

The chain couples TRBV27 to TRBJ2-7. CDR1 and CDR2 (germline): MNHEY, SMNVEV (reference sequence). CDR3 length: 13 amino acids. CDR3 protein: CAGSLRSSYEQYF.

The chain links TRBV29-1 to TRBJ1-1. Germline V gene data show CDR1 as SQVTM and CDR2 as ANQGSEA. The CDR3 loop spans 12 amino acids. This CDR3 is CSVGRMNTEAFF.

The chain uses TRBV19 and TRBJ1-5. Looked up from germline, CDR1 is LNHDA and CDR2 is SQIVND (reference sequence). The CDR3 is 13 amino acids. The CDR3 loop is CASSLLPVSDQHF. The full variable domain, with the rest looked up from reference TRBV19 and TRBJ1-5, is DGGITQSPKYLFRKEGQNVTLSCEQNLNHDAMYWYRQDPGQGLRLIYYSQIVNDFQKGDIAEGYSVSREKKESFPLTVTSAQKNPTAFYLCASSLLPVSDQHFGDGTRLSIL.

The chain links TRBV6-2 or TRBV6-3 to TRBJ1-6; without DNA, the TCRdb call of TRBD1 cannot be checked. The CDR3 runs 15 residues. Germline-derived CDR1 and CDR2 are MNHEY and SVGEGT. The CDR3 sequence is CATEQGASYNSPLHF.

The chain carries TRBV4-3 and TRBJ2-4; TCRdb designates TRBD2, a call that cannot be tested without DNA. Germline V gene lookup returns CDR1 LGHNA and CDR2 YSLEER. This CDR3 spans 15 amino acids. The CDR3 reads CASSYELAPKNIQYF.